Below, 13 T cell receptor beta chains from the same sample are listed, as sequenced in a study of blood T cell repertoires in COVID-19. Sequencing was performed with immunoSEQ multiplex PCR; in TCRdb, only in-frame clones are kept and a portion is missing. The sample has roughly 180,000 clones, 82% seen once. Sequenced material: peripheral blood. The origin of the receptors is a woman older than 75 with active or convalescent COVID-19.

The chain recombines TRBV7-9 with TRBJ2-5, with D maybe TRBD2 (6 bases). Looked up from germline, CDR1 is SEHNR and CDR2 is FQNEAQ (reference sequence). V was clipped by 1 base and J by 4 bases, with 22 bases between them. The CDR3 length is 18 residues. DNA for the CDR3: TGTGCCAGCAGCTTAGTCGGGATCCCGACAGAGGAGGGAGAGACCCAGTACTTC. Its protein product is CASSLVGIPTEEGETQYF.

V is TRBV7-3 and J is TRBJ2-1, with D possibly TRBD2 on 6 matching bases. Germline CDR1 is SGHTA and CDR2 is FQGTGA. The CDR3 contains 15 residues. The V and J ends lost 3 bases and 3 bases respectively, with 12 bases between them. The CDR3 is CASSFMRENYNEQFF. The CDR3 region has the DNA TGTGCCAGCAGCTTTATGCGGGAAAACTACAATGAGCAGTTCTTC.

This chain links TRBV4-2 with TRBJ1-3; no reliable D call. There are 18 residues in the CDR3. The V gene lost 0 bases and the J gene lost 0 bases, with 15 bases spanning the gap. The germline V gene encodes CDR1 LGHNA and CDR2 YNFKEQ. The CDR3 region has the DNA TGTGCCAGCAGCCAAGATCGAACAGCAAGTATCTCTGGAAACACCATATATTTT. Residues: CASSQDRTASISGNTIYF.

This CDR3 reads CASSRFRQGASYEQYF. CDR3 DNA: TGTGCCAGCAGCAGATTTAGACAGGGGGCGTCCTACGAGCAGTACTTC. The genes are TRBV2 and TRBJ2-7; 10 nucleotides agree with TRBD1. Germline V gene sequence: CDR1 SNHLY, CDR2 FYNNEI. V shed 6 bases and J 1 base; nucleotides not matched to a gene: 9. The CDR3 has 16 residues. The full variable domain, its missing parts supplied by reference TRBV2 and TRBJ2-7, is EPEVTQTPSHQVTQMGQEVILRCVPISNHLYFYWYRQILGQKVEFLVSFYNNEISEKSEIFDDQFSVERPDGSNFTLKIRSTKLEDSAMYFCASSRFRQGASYEQYFGPGTRLTVT.

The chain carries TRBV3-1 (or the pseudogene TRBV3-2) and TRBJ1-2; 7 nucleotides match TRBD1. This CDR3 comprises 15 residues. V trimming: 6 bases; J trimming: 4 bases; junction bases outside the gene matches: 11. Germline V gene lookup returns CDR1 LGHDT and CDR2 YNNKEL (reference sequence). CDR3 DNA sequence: TGTGCCAGCAGTAGGGCGGGGCAGGGGGGCTATGGCTACACCTTC. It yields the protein CASSRAGQGGYGYTF.

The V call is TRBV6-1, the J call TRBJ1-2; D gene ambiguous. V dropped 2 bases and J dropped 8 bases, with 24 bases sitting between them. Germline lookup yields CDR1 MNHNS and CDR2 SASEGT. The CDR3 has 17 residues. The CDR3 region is CASSEPSSPMRLRGYTF. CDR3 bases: TGTGCCAGCAGTGAACCATCATCTCCGATGAGGTTGCGAGGCTACACCTTC.

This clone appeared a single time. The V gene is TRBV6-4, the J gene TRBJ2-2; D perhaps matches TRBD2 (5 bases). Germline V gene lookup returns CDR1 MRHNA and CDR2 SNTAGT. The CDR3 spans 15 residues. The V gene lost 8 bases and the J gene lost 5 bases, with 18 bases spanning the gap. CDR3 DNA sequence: TGTGCCAGCTCCAGATTTAGCGAAACGACCGGGGAGCTGTTTTTT. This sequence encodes CASSRFSETTGELFF.

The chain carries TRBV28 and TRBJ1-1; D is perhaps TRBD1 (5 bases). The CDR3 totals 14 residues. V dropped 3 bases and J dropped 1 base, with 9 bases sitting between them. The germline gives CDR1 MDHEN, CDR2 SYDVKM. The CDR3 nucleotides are TGTGCCAGCAGTTTGCTGACAGAGAACACTGAAGCTTTCTTT. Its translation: CASSLLTENTEAFF.

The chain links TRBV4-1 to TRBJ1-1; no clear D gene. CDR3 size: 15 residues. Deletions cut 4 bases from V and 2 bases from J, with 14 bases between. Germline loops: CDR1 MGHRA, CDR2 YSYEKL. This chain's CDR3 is CASSRAGNLNTEAFF. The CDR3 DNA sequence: TGCGCCAGCAGCCGGGCGGGGAACCTAAACACTGAAGCTTTCTTT.

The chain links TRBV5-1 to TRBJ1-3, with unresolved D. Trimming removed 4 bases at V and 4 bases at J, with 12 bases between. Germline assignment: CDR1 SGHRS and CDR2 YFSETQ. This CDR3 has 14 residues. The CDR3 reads CASSPDWEGNTIYF. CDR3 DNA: TGCGCCAGCAGCCCGGATTGGGAGGGAAACACCATATATTTT.

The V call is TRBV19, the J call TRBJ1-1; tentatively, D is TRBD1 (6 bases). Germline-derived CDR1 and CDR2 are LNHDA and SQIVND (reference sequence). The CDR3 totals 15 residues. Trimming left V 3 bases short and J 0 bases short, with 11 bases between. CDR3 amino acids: CASSMSWDMNTEAFF. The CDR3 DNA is TGTGCCAGTAGTATGAGCTGGGACATGAACACTGAAGCTTTCTTT.

CDR3 bases: TGTGCCAGCAGCTTAGTCGGGGGGCCAGGGAGCTCCTATAATTCACCCCTCCACTTT. Translation: CASSLVGGPGSSYNSPLHF. The V and J genes are TRBV7-9 and TRBJ1-6, with D possibly TRBD1 on 6 matching bases. V gave up 1 base and J gave up 0 bases, with 16 bases separating them. The CDR3 length is 19 residues. The germline gives CDR1 SEHNR, CDR2 FQNEAQ (reference sequence). Variable domain in full (rest from reference TRBV7-9 and TRBJ1-6): DTGVSQNPRHKITKRGQNVTFRCDPISEHNRLYWYRQTLGQGPEFLTYFQNEAQLEKSRLLSDRFSAERPKGSFSTLEIQRTEQGDSAMYLCASSLVGGPGSSYNSPLHFGNGTRLTVT.

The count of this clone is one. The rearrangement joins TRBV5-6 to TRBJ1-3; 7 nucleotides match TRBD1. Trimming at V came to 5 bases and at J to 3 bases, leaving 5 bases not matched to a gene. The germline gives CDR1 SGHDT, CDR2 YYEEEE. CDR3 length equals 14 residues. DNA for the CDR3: TGTGCCAGCAGACCCACAGGGGTTGGAAACACCATATATTTT. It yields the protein CASRPTGVGNTIYF.